These 3 T cell receptor beta chains were sequenced from one sample in a study of beta chain features in type 1 diabetes. Overall study results and limits: Shortening of TCRB CDR3s, moderate but significant, appeared in all four CD4+ subsets of Type 1 diabetes patients.

No antigen is known for these receptors. TCRB transcripts that were expressed got sequenced, as all of the isolated RNA had been reverse transcribed. The assay was immunoSEQ multiplex PCR, and TCRdb's table has in-frame clones only and misses some. The table has approximately 160,000 clones, 63% seen once. The sample comprised naive CD4+ T cells from blood. These receptors originate from a man aged 25-45 years with type 1 diabetes.

The genes are TRBV7-2 and TRBJ1-1; perhaps TRBD1 as D (5 bases). Deletions cut 0 bases from V and 0 bases from J, with 8 bases between. This CDR3 has 15 residues. The germline V gene has CDR1 SGHTA and CDR2 FQGNSA. The CDR3 DNA sequence: TGTGCCAGCAGCTTAGCGGGGGGTCTGAACACTGAAGCTTTCTTT. Translated, it gives CASSLAGGLNTEAFF.

The J gene is TRBJ2-3, the V gene TRBV11-2; D ambiguous. This CDR3 is 11 amino acids long. The germline CDR1 and CDR2 sequences are SGHAT and FQNNGV. This chain's CDR3 is CAVRRVDTQYF. In DNA, the CDR3 is TGTGCAGTCCGACGTGTAGATACGCAGTATTTT.

This sequence joins TRBV10-1 and TRBJ2-7; a weak D match, TRBD1 (6 bases). The CDR3 runs to 14 residues. Trimming removed 2 bases at V and 2 bases at J, with 10 bases between. CDR1 is WNHNN and CDR2 is SYGVQD in the germline V gene (reference sequence). In DNA, the CDR3 is TGCGCCAGCAGTGAGGGGACATATACCTACGAGCAGTACTTC. Translation: CASSEGTYTYEQYF.